These 25 T cell receptor beta chains were sequenced from one sample in a study of beta chain features in type 1 diabetes. Which antigens these TCRs recognize remains unknown. Study outcomes and limitations: Significant though moderate, a shortening of TCRB CDR3s appeared in all four CD4+ subsets of Type 1 diabetes patients.

As every portion of the isolated RNA was reverse transcribed, the sequencing read expressed TCRB transcripts. Assay used: immunoSEQ multiplex PCR; TCRdb lists only in-frame clones, some missing. The sample contains over 200,000 clones, roughly a tenth of which appear only once. The sample comprised naive CD4+ T cells from blood. These receptors were obtained from a man younger than 45 with type 1 diabetes.

Comments on this clone: The sample holds other DNA sequences that translate to the same CDR3. V is TRBV9 and J is TRBJ2-6; D gene unclear. The CDR3 covers 15 residues. The germline gives CDR1 SGDLS, CDR2 YYNGEE. V was cut by 0 bases and J by 1 base, with 5 bases left in between. The CDR3 sequence: CASSVGGSGANVLTF. The CDR3 DNA reads TGTGCCAGCAGCGTAGGAGGATCTGGGGCCAACGTCCTGACTTTC.

V usage is TRBV5-1 and J usage is TRBJ2-7; D gene ambiguous. V was shortened by 2 bases and J by 5 bases, with 8 bases between the two germline ends. Germline assignment: CDR1 SGHRS and CDR2 YFSETQ. CDR3 length: 12 residues. The CDR3: CASSLDADEQYF. The CDR3 nucleotides are TGCGCCAGCAGCTTAGATGCGGACGAGCAGTACTTC.

This chain uses TRBV4-1 with TRBJ1-4, with D tentatively TRBD1 (5 bases). Germline assignment: CDR1 MGHRA and CDR2 YSYEKL. The V end was cut by 0 bases, the J end by 11 bases, with 13 bases between. The CDR3 contains 14 residues. CDR3 in amino acids: CASSQDLQGGKLFF. CDR3 bases: TGCGCCAGCAGCCAAGATCTTCAGGGAGGGAAACTGTTTTTT.

The table lists this clone with a few counts. The chain is built from TRBV18 and TRBJ1-5, with D possibly being TRBD1 (5 bases). The CDR3 is made up of 16 amino acids. Trimming cost V 4 bases and J 3 bases, with 16 bases left between them. The germline V gene encodes CDR1 KGHSH and CDR2 LQKENI. The CDR3: CASSRVREGINQPQHF. CDR3 nucleotide sequence: TGTGCCAGCTCACGTGTGCGGGAGGGGATCAATCAGCCCCAGCATTTT.

The chain couples TRBV7-3 to TRBJ1-1; 8 nucleotides align to TRBD1. Per the germline V gene, CDR1 is SGHTA and CDR2 is FQGTGA. The CDR3 has 13 amino acids. J was trimmed by 5 bases and V by 5 bases; bases with no gene match: 4. The CDR3 DNA reads TGTGCCAGCAGCCTACAGGGGGGGACTGAAGCTTTCTTT. Its translation is CASSLQGGTEAFF.

This sequence joins TRBV7-2 and TRBJ2-6; TRBD2 aligns across 16 bases. The V segment lost 5 bases and the J segment 11 bases; nucleotides outside the gene matches: 0. This CDR3 has 14 residues. The V gene's germline CDR1 is SGHTA and CDR2 FQGNSA. Here the CDR3 DNA reads TGTGCCAGCAGCGGGACTAGCGGGGGGGACGTCCTGACTTTC. Protein sequence: CASSGTSGGDVLTF. The complete variable domain, with remaining parts taken from reference TRBV7-2 and TRBJ2-6, reads GAGVSQSPSNKVTEKGKDVELRCDPISGHTALYWYRQSLGQGLEFLIYFQGNSAPDKSGLPSDRFSAERTGGSVSTLTIQRTQQEDSAVYLCASSGTSGGDVLTFGAGSRLTVL.

For this clone: Other nucleotide sequences from this sample produce the same CDR3. The chain joins TRBV28 to TRBJ1-2; perhaps TRBD1 as D (5 bases). This CDR3 has 12 residues. Trimming took off 3 bases at V and 4 bases at J, with 6 bases between the two ends. Germline assignment: CDR1 MDHEN and CDR2 SYDVKM. The CDR3 nucleotides are TGTGCCAGCAGTTTGGGACTCTATGGCTACACCTTC. Protein: CASSLGLYGYTF.

The rearrangement links TRBV5-1 to TRBJ2-5; 11 nucleotides agree with TRBD2. Germline values: CDR1 SGHRS, CDR2 YFSETQ. Trimming took 4 bases from V and 5 from J; bases not matched to a gene: 10. The CDR3 is 16 residues long. The CDR3 DNA reads as TGCGCCAGCAGCCAACGACTAGCGGGGACGCCGGAGACCCAGTACTTC. This translates into CASSQRLAGTPETQYF.

This sequence joins TRBV28 and TRBJ1-5, with D tentatively TRBD1 (6 bases). V was cut by 6 bases and J by 0 bases, with 15 bases left in between. The germline V gene has CDR1 MDHEN and CDR2 SYDVKM. The CDR3 spans 16 residues. This CDR3 is CASRLWDISSNQPQHF. In DNA, the CDR3 is TGTGCCAGCAGGCTGTGGGACATCTCTAGCAATCAGCCCCAGCATTTT. The variable domain in full, with the rest retrieved from reference TRBV28 and TRBJ1-5, is DVKVTQSSRYLVKRTGEKVFLECVQDMDHENMFWYRQDPGLGLRLIYFSYDVKMKEKGDIPEGYSVSREKKERFSLILESASTNQTSMYLCASRLWDISSNQPQHFGDGTRLSIL.

This clone was found a few times. The chain recombines TRBV5-1 with TRBJ1-1; D is perhaps TRBD1 (5 bases). Trimming removed 4 bases from V and 6 bases from J, with 16 bases in between. CDR3 size: 14 residues. Germline V gene sequence: CDR1 SGHRS, CDR2 YFSETQ. CDR3 in DNA: TGCGCCAGCAGCCTTGACAGTCGCGACGCTGAAGCTTTCTTT. It translates to CASSLDSRDAEAFF.

This clone turned up a few times. The J gene is TRBJ2-7, the V gene TRBV9, with D possibly matching TRBD2 (5 bases). The CDR3 contains 15 residues. Germline values: CDR1 SGDLS, CDR2 YYNGEE. Trimming stripped 0 bases from V and 2 bases from J, with 12 bases between. The CDR3 loop reads CASSVEPSITYEQYF. CDR3 nucleotide sequence: TGTGCCAGCAGCGTAGAGCCTAGCATAACCTACGAGCAGTACTTC.

This clone was counted a few times. V gene TRBV5-6 combines with J gene TRBJ2-7; D might be TRBD1 (6 bases). This CDR3 is built from 12 residues. The germline gives CDR1 SGHDT, CDR2 YYEEEE. The germline V and J ends were trimmed by 3 bases and 3 bases, with 7 bases remaining between them. DNA of the CDR3: TGTGCCAGCAGCTCGGACAGCTACGAGCAGTACTTC. Protein product: CASSSDSYEQYF.

This clone was picked up a small number of times. The V call is TRBV19, the J call TRBJ1-1; D gene unclear. This CDR3 contains 15 residues. V shed 5 bases and J shed 2 bases, with 15 bases lying between them. Looked up from germline, CDR1 is LNHDA and CDR2 is SQIVND (reference sequence). The CDR3 spells CASSGEARVNTEAFF. The DNA of the CDR3 is TGTGCCAGTAGTGGAGAGGCGAGAGTTAACACTGAAGCTTTCTTT.

The gene calls are TRBV7-2 and TRBJ1-6; no clear D gene. The CDR3 is made up of 15 amino acids. Trimming removed 5 bases from V and 9 bases from J, with 17 bases in between. Looked up from germline, CDR1 is SGHTA and CDR2 is FQGNSA. This chain's CDR3 is CASSTVGVMASPLHF. The CDR3 nucleotides read TGTGCCAGCAGCACCGTCGGGGTAATGGCTTCACCCCTCCACTTT.

This clone was recorded a few times. V is TRBV6-6 and J is TRBJ2-3; TRBD2 is a possible D gene (5 bases). V gave up 3 bases and J gave up 1 base, with 11 bases separating them. Germline V gives CDR1 MNHNY, CDR2 SVGAGI (reference sequence). The CDR3 spans 15 residues. The CDR3 sequence is CASSYRRAGTDTQYF. For the CDR3, the DNA is TGTGCCAGCAGTTATCGGCGGGCGGGCACAGATACGCAGTATTTT.

This clone was found a few times. This chain joins TRBV7-2 and TRBJ1-6; D unresolved. With 3 bases removed from V and 8 bases from J, the gap between germline ends came to 8 bases. The germline V gene encodes CDR1 SGHTA and CDR2 FQGNSA. The CDR3 is made up of 13 amino acids. Here the CDR3 reads CASSFENDSPLHF. The CDR3 DNA is TGTGCCAGCAGCTTCGAGAATGATTCACCCCTCCACTTT.

This chain joins TRBV27 and TRBJ1-6, with 7 positions matching TRBD1. V was pared by 5 bases and J by 9 bases, with 19 bases of the junction left unmatched. Germline CDR1 reads MNHEY; CDR2 reads SMNVEV (reference sequence). The CDR3 sequence is 18 residues long. This chain's CDR3 is CASSVLTGQVRMSSPLHF. Here the CDR3 DNA reads TGTGCCAGCAGTGTCTTAACTGGACAGGTTAGGATGAGTTCACCCCTCCACTTT.

This clone was seen more than once but under ten times. J is TRBJ2-7 and V is TRBV18; D might be TRBD1 (7 bases). Trimming pared 2 bases from V and 5 bases from J, leaving 16 bases between. Germline values: CDR1 KGHSH, CDR2 LQKENI. The CDR3 loop spans 15 amino acids. Here the CDR3 reads CASSPRRGPAHEQYF. DNA of the CDR3: TGTGCCAGCTCACCAAGGAGGGGGCCCGCTCACGAGCAGTACTTC.

The table lists this clone with a few counts. V is TRBV4-1 and J is TRBJ2-5; D may be TRBD1 (6 bases). From germline, CDR1 is MGHRA and CDR2 YSYEKL. The CDR3 extends over 14 amino acids. V lost 1 base and J lost 4, with 10 bases in between. The CDR3 region is CASSQGQVRETQYF. The CDR3 coding sequence is TGCGCCAGCAGCCAAGGACAGGTTCGAGAGACCCAGTACTTC.

Comment on this clone: Its ends do not fully match the called genes, so a read error is possible. The chain joins TRBV7-9 to TRBJ1-1; TRBD1 might be the D (6 bases). Germline CDR1 and CDR2: SEHNR and FQNEAQ (reference sequence). The CDR3 has 11 amino acids. The CDR3, as DNA: TGTGCCAGCAGCCCCGACCCCAGGACAGACTTT. This codes for CASSPDPRTDF.

V and J are TRBV5-4 and TRBJ2-7; 8 positions match TRBD1. The V segment lost 0 bases and the J segment 2 bases; nucleotides outside the gene matches: 7. Germline CDR1 and CDR2: SGHNT and YYREEE (reference sequence). The CDR3 covers 16 residues. The CDR3 sequence: CASSLDINRGAYEQYF. The CDR3 DNA sequence: TGTGCCAGCAGCTTGGATATCAACAGGGGGGCCTACGAGCAGTACTTC.

The chain joins TRBV5-1 to TRBJ2-5; D may be TRBD2 (6 bases). From germline, CDR1 is SGHRS and CDR2 YFSETQ. The V end was cut by 0 bases, the J end by 6 bases, with 15 bases between. CDR3 length: 15 amino acids. The CDR3: CASSLAPGVGQTQYF. CDR3 nucleotide sequence: TGCGCCAGCAGCTTGGCGCCGGGGGTCGGTCAGACCCAGTACTTC. Drawing the rest from reference TRBV5-1 and TRBJ2-5, the complete variable domain is KAGVTQTPRYLIKTRGQQVTLSCSPISGHRSVSWYQQTPGQGLQFLFEYFSETQRNKGNFPGRFSGRQFSNSRSEMNVSTLELGDSALYLCASSLAPGVGQTQYFGPGTRLLVL.

There are a few counts of this clone. The chain has TRBV14 and TRBJ1-2; a possible D gene is TRBD1 (5 bases). This CDR3 comprises 15 residues. The germline V and J ends were trimmed by 5 bases and 3 bases, with 16 bases remaining between them. The germline CDR1 and CDR2 sequences are SGHDN and FVKESK. DNA for the CDR3: TGTGCCAGCAGCGTTCGGCCTCCCAGGGACTATGGCTACACCTTC. Encoded protein: CASSVRPPRDYGYTF.

The V and J genes are TRBV19 and TRBJ1-1, with D hard to call. CDR3 size: 13 residues. Looked up from germline, CDR1 is LNHDA and CDR2 is SQIVND (reference sequence). Trimming removed 3 bases from V and 4 bases from J, with 9 bases in between. The DNA for the CDR3 is TGTGCCAGTAGTATTACAGCTGGCACTGAAGCTTTCTTT. The encoded protein is CASSITAGTEAFF. Based on the CDR3 plus reference TRBV19 and TRBJ1-1, the full variable domain is DGGITQSPKYLFRKEGQNVTLSCEQNLNHDAMYWYRQDPGQGLRLIYYSQIVNDFQKGDIAEGYSVSREKKESFPLTVTSAQKNPTAFYLCASSITAGTEAFFGQGTRLTVV.

In its sample, this clone was seen a few times. The J gene is TRBJ2-5, the V gene TRBV2; possible D gene TRBD1, 5 bases. Per germline, CDR1 SNHLY and CDR2 FYNNEI. V lost 9 bases to trimming and J lost 0 bases, with 17 bases between them. CDR3 length: 15 residues. CDR3 in DNA: TGTGCCAGTGAGGCGGCAGGGATGTACCAAGAGACCCAGTACTTC. It specifies CASEAAGMYQETQYF. Based on the CDR3 plus reference TRBV2 and TRBJ2-5, the full variable domain is EPEVTQTPSHQVTQMGQEVILRCVPISNHLYFYWYRQILGQKVEFLVSFYNNEISEKSEIFDDQFSVERPDGSNFTLKIRSTKLEDSAMYFCASEAAGMYQETQYFGPGTRLLVL.